This TCR beta chain was sequenced in a study of T cell changes during pregnancy in multiple sclerosis. Deletions cut 4 bases from V and 0 bases from J, with 16 bases between. From germline, CDR1 is SGHAT and CDR2 FQNNGV. This CDR3 contains 17 residues. The protocol was immunoSEQ multiplex PCR, while the TCRdb copy is restricted to in-frame clones and leaves out a portion. There are about 46,000 clones in the sample; more than 85% occur only once, and 7.5% to 9% lies in the top ten. Source: CD8+ T cells from peripheral blood mononuclear cells, taken after pregnancy. The sequence came from a female donor with multiple sclerosis, enrolled in a pregnancy study. The chain employs TRBV11-2 and TRBJ2-1, with a tentative D call TRBD1 (6 bases). CDR3 region: CASSSLMDRSSYNEQFF. The DNA for the CDR3 is TGTGCCAGCAGCTCATTAATGGACAGAAGCTCCTACAATGAGCAGTTCTTC.